The 30 T cell receptor beta chains below all came from one sample that was sequenced in a study of cytomegalovirus exposure and HLA in healthy donors. Assay: immunoSEQ multiplex PCR; the TCRdb copy retains only in-frame clones and omits some. The table shows tens of thousands of clones, with more than 75% occurring only once. The material sequenced was PBMCs. The receptors derive from a man between 18 and 29 years old in good health and CMV-seronegative.

The chain carries TRBV19 and TRBJ1-4; perhaps TRBD1 as D (6 bases). The germline V gene encodes CDR1 LNHDA and CDR2 SQIVND (reference sequence). The CDR3 covers 12 residues. V lost 8 bases, J lost 14 bases, and 18 bases lay in between. The CDR3 DNA reads TGTGCCAGTGGTCACCCGGAAACAGGGCTGTTTTTT. Translated: CASGHPETGLFF.

The chain employs TRBV4-1 and TRBJ1-1, with D tentatively TRBD1 (6 bases). This CDR3 is 13 amino acids long. Germline values: CDR1 MGHRA, CDR2 YSYEKL. Trimming cost V 5 bases and J 6 bases, with 13 bases left between them. The CDR3 spells CASSDNAGAEAFF. In DNA form, the CDR3 reads TGCGCCAGCAGCGATAATGCAGGGGCTGAAGCTTTCTTT.

J is TRBJ1-4 and V is TRBV15; 9 positions match TRBD1. This CDR3 contains 15 residues. With 1 base clipped from V and 5 bases from J, the junction kept 2 bases outside the gene matches. The germline V gene has CDR1 LNHNV and CDR2 YYDKDF (reference sequence). As DNA, the CDR3 is TGTGCCACCAGCAGAGCGACAGGGGGGAATGAAAAACTGTTTTTT. Its protein is CATSRATGGNEKLFF.

The chain carries TRBV9 and TRBJ2-3; D may be TRBD2 (7 bases). The CDR3 loop spans 16 amino acids. Deletions cut 0 bases from V and 6 bases from J, with 17 bases between. Germline loops: CDR1 SGDLS, CDR2 YYNGEE. For the CDR3, the DNA is TGTGCCAGCAGCGTAGAGGGGGGAGGGCCTCGGGATACGCAGTATTTT. Protein product: CASSVEGGGPRDTQYF.

The CDR3 DNA sequence: TGTGCCAGCAGTGAAAGTTCGCGGTTGACCCAGTACTTC. Amino acids: CASSESSRLTQYF. J is TRBJ2-5 and V is TRBV6-1, with D hard to call. V lost 2 bases, J lost 7 bases, and 11 bases lay in between. The germline V gene has CDR1 MNHNS and CDR2 SASEGT. The CDR3 runs 13 residues.

The V gene is TRBV18, the J gene TRBJ1-1; a weak D match, TRBD1 (5 bases). The germline gives CDR1 KGHSH, CDR2 LQKENI. Trimming pared 0 bases from V and 8 bases from J, leaving 13 bases between. The CDR3 is 14 amino acids. The CDR3 region is CASSPPSVTEEAFF. The CDR3 nucleotides read TGTGCCAGCTCACCACCTTCGGTGACAGAAGAAGCTTTCTTT.

The chain has TRBV6-6 and TRBJ1-5; 7 bases align to TRBD1. This CDR3 is built from 11 residues. The ends lost 5 bases at V and 9 bases at J; junction bases unmatched: 1. Germline lookup yields CDR1 MNHNY and CDR2 SVGAGI (reference sequence). CDR3 sequence reads: CASSNRGPQHF. The CDR3 nucleotides read TGTGCCAGCAGTAACAGGGGGCCCCAGCATTTT.

The chain joins TRBV7-8 to TRBJ2-3, with TRBD1 matching over 7 bases. After removal of 5 bases from V and 7 bases from J, the junction contained 12 bases not matched to a gene. Germline CDR1 SGHVS, CDR2 FQNEAQ. The CDR3 sequence is 15 residues long. The CDR3 coding sequence is TGTGCCAGCAGCCCCCGGGACAGACTACTATATACGCAGTATTTT. Protein: CASSPRDRLLYTQYF.

The CDR3 DNA reads TGTGCCAGCAGCCTTCGACTAGCGGGAGGTAATGAGCAGTTCTTC. It translates to CASSLRLAGGNEQFF. V and J are TRBV7-3 and TRBJ2-1; 13 nucleotides align to TRBD2. Per germline, CDR1 SGHTA and CDR2 FQGTGA. The CDR3 runs to 15 residues. J gave up 7 bases and V 5 bases, and 5 bases lay outside the gene matches.

This clone was seen once. The chain carries TRBV5-5 and TRBJ1-1; D gene ambiguous. CDR1 and CDR2 (germline): SGHKS, YYEKEE (reference sequence). V was pared by 5 bases and J by 6 bases, with 14 bases between. This CDR3 is built from 13 residues. This chain's CDR3 is CASSSFREAEAFF. The CDR3 nucleotides are TGTGCCAGCAGTTCCTTTCGGGAAGCTGAAGCTTTCTTT. Based on the CDR3 plus reference TRBV5-5 and TRBJ1-1, the full variable domain is DAGVTQSPTHLIKTRGQQVTLRCSPISGHKSVSWYQQVLGQGPQFIFQYYEKEERGRGNFPDRFSARQFPNYSSELNVNALLLGDSALYLCASSSFREAEAFFGQGTRLTVV.

The chain links TRBV10-3 to TRBJ1-2; D possibly corresponds to TRBD1 (6 bases). Trimming left V 0 bases short and J 2 bases short, with 19 bases between. In germline, CDR1 is ENHRY, CDR2 SYGVKD. The CDR3 contains 18 residues. The CDR3 DNA sequence: TGTGCCATCAGTGAGTCGAATTCTAAAGGACAGAAAAACTATGGCTACACCTTC. Its protein is CAISESNSKGQKNYGYTF.

This chain connects TRBV27 to TRBJ2-1; a possible D gene is TRBD1 (6 bases). The V end lost 4 bases, the J end lost 6 bases, and 19 bases lay between the germline ends. The CDR3 has 16 amino acids. The germline CDR1 and CDR2 sequences are MNHEY and SMNVEV (reference sequence). Written as DNA, the CDR3 is TGTGCCAGCAGTTCCTCCCCTCGGACAGCGATCAATGAGCAGTTCTTC. Translated, it gives CASSSSPRTAINEQFF.

V and J are TRBV7-2 and TRBJ2-7; the D gene is possibly TRBD1 (5 bases). CDR3 length: 14 residues. V dropped 3 bases and J dropped 5 bases, with 14 bases sitting between them. CDR1 and CDR2 (germline): SGHTA, FQGNSA. CDR3 sequence: CASSFDSPPDEQYF. CDR3 sequence (DNA): TGTGCCAGCAGCTTCGACAGTCCCCCCGACGAGCAGTACTTC. Full variable domain (missing parts from reference TRBV7-2 and TRBJ2-7): GAGVSQSPSNKVTEKGKDVELRCDPISGHTALYWYRQSLGQGLEFLIYFQGNSAPDKSGLPSDRFSAERTGGSVSTLTIQRTQQEDSAVYLCASSFDSPPDEQYFGPGTRLTVT.

This rearrangement joins TRBV2 to TRBJ2-3, with 9 bases fitting TRBD2. Germline trimming cut 6 bases from V and 4 bases from J; bases unmatched to any gene: 11. The CDR3 sequence is 16 residues long. Germline-derived CDR1 and CDR2 are SNHLY and FYNNEI. The CDR3: CASREIAGEGADTQYF. The CDR3 DNA is TGTGCCAGCAGGGAGATAGCGGGAGAAGGGGCAGATACGCAGTATTTT.

This rearrangement joins TRBV2 to TRBJ2-2; 10 bases align to TRBD1. CDR1 and CDR2 (germline): SNHLY, FYNNEI. Unmatched junction bases numbered 5, after V lost 10 bases and J lost 6 bases. CDR3 size: 13 residues. CDR3: CATGTGDPGELFF. The DNA for the CDR3 is TGTGCCACCGGGACAGGGGACCCCGGGGAGCTGTTTTTT.

The chain links TRBV20-1 to TRBJ2-7; D remains ambiguous. CDR1 DFQATT and CDR2 SNEGSKA come from the germline V gene (reference sequence). The CDR3 spans 11 residues. Trimming left V 6 bases short and J 2 bases short, with 8 bases between. The CDR3 is CSATGAYEQYF. CDR3 DNA: TGCAGTGCAACGGGTGCCTACGAGCAGTACTTC.

The rearrangement joins TRBV21-1 to TRBJ1-2. TRBV21-1 is a pseudogene locus. This CDR3 is 17 amino acids long. Written as DNA, the CDR3 is TGTGCCAGCAGCAAAGAACCGGTCGAGGGAGCAAGGTTTGGCTACACCTTC. Its translation is CASSKEPVEGARFGYTF.

The V call is TRBV5-6, the J call TRBJ1-1; 9 nucleotides align to TRBD1. The V and J ends lost 4 bases and 5 bases, in that order; junction bases with no gene match: 6. Per the germline V gene, CDR1 is SGHDT and CDR2 is YYEEEE. CDR3 size: 14 residues. The CDR3 protein is CASSGGQGVTEAFF. DNA for the CDR3: TGTGCCAGCAGCGGGGGACAGGGCGTAACTGAAGCTTTCTTT. The whole variable domain, filled in from reference TRBV5-6 and TRBJ1-1, reads DAGVTQSPTHLIKTRGQQVTLRCSPKSGHDTVSWYQQALGQGPQFIFQYYEEEERQRGNFPDRFSGHQFPNYSSELNVNALLLGDSALYLCASSGGQGVTEAFFGQGTRLTVV.

V is TRBV7-9 and J is TRBJ1-4, with a tentative D call TRBD1 (6 bases). Trimming removed 6 bases from V and 0 bases from J, with 14 bases in between. The CDR3 has 16 residues. Germline CDR1 and CDR2: SEHNR and FQNEAQ (reference sequence). CDR3 loop: CASSKRTAATNEKLFF. DNA of the CDR3: TGTGCCAGCAGTAAGAGGACAGCTGCAACTAATGAAAAACTGTTTTTT.

This clone showed up just once. The gene calls are TRBV6-6 and TRBJ2-7, with D tentatively TRBD1 (6 bases). The CDR3 is 12 amino acids. From germline, CDR1 is MNHNY and CDR2 SVGAGI (reference sequence). V was shortened by 2 bases and J by 4 bases, with 6 bases between the two germline ends. The CDR3 coding sequence is TGTGCCAGCAGTTACCAGGGGTACGAGCAGTACTTC. It is translated as CASSYQGYEQYF.

The chain uses TRBV28 and TRBJ1-5, with D unresolved. Germline loops: CDR1 MDHEN, CDR2 SYDVKM. This CDR3 comprises 14 residues. V was trimmed by 3 bases and J by 9 bases, leaving 15 bases between them. The CDR3: CASSFPLTSWPQHF. DNA of the CDR3: TGTGCCAGCAGTTTCCCCTTGACAAGTTGGCCCCAGCATTTT.

The chain recombines TRBV9 with TRBJ1-2; D is ambiguous. V was clipped by 3 bases and J by 4 bases, with 16 bases between them. In germline, CDR1 is SGDLS, CDR2 YYNGEE. The CDR3 is 15 residues long. The CDR3, as DNA: TGTGCCAGCAGCGCGGGCCCGGGAAGCTTCTATGGCTACACCTTC. Protein sequence: CASSAGPGSFYGYTF.

This clone was seen once. The chain is built from TRBV28 and TRBJ2-7; unclear D gene. The CDR3 spans 15 residues. The ends were cut back, 2 bases at V and 1 base at J, with 12 bases in the middle. CDR1 is MDHEN, CDR2 SYDVKM, per germline. The CDR3 spells CASSLGQPTSYEQYF. The CDR3 bases are TGTGCCAGCAGTTTAGGGCAGCCCACGTCCTACGAGCAGTACTTC.

This sequence joins TRBV12-5 and TRBJ2-2; perhaps TRBD1 as D (6 bases). Per germline, CDR1 LGHNT and CDR2 FRNRAP. This CDR3 spans 13 amino acids. Between the trimmed V and J ends, which lost 1 base and 6 bases, there was a span of 6 bases. The CDR3 region has the DNA TGTGCTAGTGGTTTGGACAGGGCCGGGGAGCTGTTTTTT. This gives the protein CASGLDRAGELFF.

This clone was counted a single time. This rearrangement joins TRBV7-9 to TRBJ2-2; tentative D call: TRBD2 (6 bases). Trimming pared 8 bases from V and 8 bases from J, leaving 18 bases between. The CDR3 covers 14 residues. CDR1 is SEHNR and CDR2 is FQNEAQ in the germline V gene (reference sequence). CDR3 sequence (DNA): TGTGCCAGCCGTAGCGGATCCTATCCAGGGGAGCTGTTTTTT. Its protein is CASRSGSYPGELFF.

The gene calls are TRBV28 and TRBJ1-1; D unclear. CDR3 length: 12 amino acids. The V gene's germline CDR1 is MDHEN and CDR2 SYDVKM. The germline V and J ends were trimmed by 4 bases and 3 bases, with 6 bases remaining between them. The CDR3 region has the DNA TGTGCCAGCAGTTCCCTTCACACTGAAGCTTTCTTT. This codes for CASSSLHTEAFF.

This clone is a singleton in its sample. The CDR3 loop reads CASIGQGNTEAFF. The CDR3 nucleotides read TGTGCCAGCATCGGACAGGGGAACACTGAAGCTTTCTTT. The V and J genes are TRBV25-1 and TRBJ1-1, with 8 bases aligning to TRBD1. The germline V gene has CDR1 MGHDK and CDR2 SYGVNS. J gave up 1 base and V 7 bases, and 2 bases lay outside the gene matches. CDR3 length: 13 amino acids. The full variable domain, rest sourced from reference TRBV25-1 and TRBJ1-1, is EADIYQTPRYLVIGTGKKITLECSQTMGHDKMYWYQQDPGMELHLIHYSYGVNSTEKGDLSSESTVSRIRTEHFPLTLESARPSHTSQYLCASIGQGNTEAFFGQGTRLTVV.

The J gene is TRBJ2-3, the V gene TRBV30, with TRBD2 identical over 12 bases. V dropped 3 bases and J dropped 10; count of bases not matched to a gene: 11. The CDR3 has 15 amino acids. Germline lookup yields CDR1 GTSNPN and CDR2 SVGIG (reference sequence). The chain's CDR3 is CAWRGLAGFGDSQYF. In DNA, the CDR3 is TGTGCCTGGAGAGGACTAGCGGGGTTTGGCGATTCGCAGTATTTT. The entire variable domain, with the rest obtained from reference TRBV30 and TRBJ2-3, is as follows: SQTIHQWPATLVQPVGSPLSLECTVEGTSNPNLYWYRQAAGRGLQLLFYSVGIGQISSEVPQNLSASRPQDRQFILSSKKLLLSDSGFYLCAWRGLAGFGDSQYFGPGTRLTVL.

The chain couples TRBV19 to TRBJ2-3, with D possibly being TRBD2 (7 bases). Trimming shortened V by 4 bases and J by 5 bases, and 22 bases separated the two germline ends. Per the germline V gene, CDR1 is LNHDA and CDR2 is SQIVND (reference sequence). The CDR3 is 17 amino acids. CDR3 nucleotides: TGTGCCAGTAGTAGGGGGGGCAGCGGTACCTTCGGAGATACGCAGTATTTT. It translates to CASSRGGSGTFGDTQYF.

CDR3 loop: CASTTGAGANVLTF. The DNA for the CDR3 is TGTGCCAGCACTACAGGGGCTGGGGCCAACGTCCTGACTTTC. The chain joins TRBV6-1 to TRBJ2-6, with 7 bases identical to TRBD1. Germline V gene sequence: CDR1 MNHNS, CDR2 SASEGT. There are 14 residues in the CDR3. Trimming took 7 bases from V and 2 from J; bases not matched to a gene: 2.